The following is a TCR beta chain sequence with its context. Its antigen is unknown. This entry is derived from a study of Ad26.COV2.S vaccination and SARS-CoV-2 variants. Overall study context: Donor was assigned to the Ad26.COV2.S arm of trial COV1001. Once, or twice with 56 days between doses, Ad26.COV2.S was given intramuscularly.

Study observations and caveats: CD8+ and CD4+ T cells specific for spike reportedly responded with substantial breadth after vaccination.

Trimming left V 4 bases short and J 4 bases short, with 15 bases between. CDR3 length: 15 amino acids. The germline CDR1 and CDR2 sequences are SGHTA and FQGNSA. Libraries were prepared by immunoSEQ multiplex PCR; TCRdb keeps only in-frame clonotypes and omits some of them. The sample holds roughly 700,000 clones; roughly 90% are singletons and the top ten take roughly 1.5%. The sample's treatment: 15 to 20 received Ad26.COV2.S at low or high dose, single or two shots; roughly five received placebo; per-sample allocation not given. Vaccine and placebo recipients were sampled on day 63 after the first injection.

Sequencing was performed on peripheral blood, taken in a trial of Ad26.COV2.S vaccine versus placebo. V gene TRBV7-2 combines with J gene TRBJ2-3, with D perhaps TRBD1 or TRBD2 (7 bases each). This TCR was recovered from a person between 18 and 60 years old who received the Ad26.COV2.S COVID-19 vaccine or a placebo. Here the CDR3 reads CASSSSGGAADTQYF. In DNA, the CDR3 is TGTGCCAGCAGCTCTTCAGGGGGGGCGGCAGATACGCAGTATTTT.